The 21 T cell receptor beta chains below were found in one sample sequenced in a study of OX40 agonist ivuxolimab in advanced cancers. Libraries were prepared by immunoSEQ multiplex PCR; TCRdb keeps only in-frame clonotypes and omits some of them. The repertoire includes tens of thousands of clones, 80% to 90% of them detected once, and around 1.1% sits in the top ten. Specimen: CD4+ or CD8+ T cells sorted from blood, collected in a trial of the OX40 agonist ivuxolimab. Receptors were obtained from an adult with an advanced solid tumor such as melanoma, head and neck, liver or kidney cancer.

The CDR3 is CASRAPVPGQETQYF. CDR3 DNA: TGTGCCAGCCGGGCCCCCGTCCCGGGTCAAGAGACCCAGTACTTC. The chain links TRBV11-1 to TRBJ2-5; no clear D gene. The CDR3 runs 15 residues. Germline loops: CDR1 SGHAT, CDR2 FQDESV (reference sequence). V lost 8 bases and J 2 bases, leaving 18 bases between the germline ends.

This chain uses TRBV7-9 with TRBJ2-5; 8 nucleotides align to TRBD2. The CDR3 is made up of 15 amino acids. V dropped 4 bases and J dropped 2; count of bases not matched to a gene: 6. Germline V gene data show CDR1 as SEHNR and CDR2 as FQNEAQ (reference sequence). CDR3 DNA sequence: TGTGCCAGCAGCTCATCAGCGGGGGCTCAAGAGACCCAGTACTTC. As protein: CASSSSAGAQETQYF.

The J gene is TRBJ1-4, the V gene TRBV11-2; D not certain. The ends were cut back, 5 bases at V and 2 bases at J, with 6 bases in the middle. Germline V lookup: CDR1 SGHAT, CDR2 FQNNGV. CDR3 length: 13 residues. CDR3 sequence reads: CASSHGTNEKLFF. The CDR3 DNA reads as TGTGCCAGCAGCCACGGGACTAATGAAAAACTGTTTTTT.

The CDR3 DNA is TGTGCCAGCAGTTCCGGACAGGGGGTTCATCAGCCCCAGCATTTT. Translation gives CASSSGQGVHQPQHF. This chain connects TRBV28 to TRBJ1-5; 10 positions match TRBD1. The CDR3 totals 15 residues. V was clipped by 4 bases and J by 5 bases; unmatched bases: 5. Germline V CDR1 and CDR2: MDHEN, SYDVKM.

The J gene is TRBJ1-5, the V gene TRBV28, with TRBD1 identical over 8 bases. Germline CDR1 reads MDHEN; CDR2 reads SYDVKM. V shed 10 bases and J 3 bases; nucleotides not matched to a gene: 8. The CDR3 sequence is 14 residues long. Here the CDR3 DNA reads TGTGCCACCGAGAGACAGGGGATCAATCAGCCCCAGCATTTT. Protein sequence: CATERQGINQPQHF. The variable domain in full, completed from reference TRBV28 and TRBJ1-5, reads DVKVTQSSRYLVKRTGEKVFLECVQDMDHENMFWYRQDPGLGLRLIYFSYDVKMKEKGDIPEGYSVSREKKERFSLILESASTNQTSMYLCATERQGINQPQHFGDGTRLSIL.

This chain uses TRBV5-1 with TRBJ2-7, with 7 bases fitting TRBD2. Looked up from germline, CDR1 is SGHRS and CDR2 is YFSETQ. The CDR3 is 12 amino acids. V lost 0 bases and J lost 9; bases outside the gene matches: 3. The CDR3 loop is CASSLDSGGQYF. The CDR3, as DNA: TGCGCCAGCAGCTTGGATTCGGGGGGGCAGTACTTC.

The chain has TRBV7-2 and TRBJ1-5; D is possibly TRBD1 (6 bases). V gave up 4 bases and J gave up 2 bases, with 12 bases separating them. CDR3 length: 15 residues. The V gene's germline CDR1 is SGHTA and CDR2 FQGNSA. DNA for the CDR3: TGTGCCAGCAGCTCCACAGGGTTTGGCAATCAGCCCCAGCATTTT. Encoded protein: CASSSTGFGNQPQHF. Complete variable domain (other parts from reference TRBV7-2 and TRBJ1-5): GAGVSQSPSNKVTEKGKDVELRCDPISGHTALYWYRQSLGQGLEFLIYFQGNSAPDKSGLPSDRFSAERTGGSVSTLTIQRTQQEDSAVYLCASSSTGFGNQPQHFGDGTRLSIL.

The V gene is TRBV7-9, the J gene TRBJ1-1, with no clear D. The CDR3 covers 13 residues. CDR1 and CDR2 from the germline V gene are SEHNR and FQNEAQ (reference sequence). V lost 5 bases and J lost 2, with 9 bases in between. CDR3 amino acids: CASSPRGNTEAFF. The CDR3 nucleotides are TGTGCCAGCAGCCCCCGGGGTAACACTGAAGCTTTCTTT.

This clone was observed a few times. The rearrangement uses TRBV7-2 and TRBJ1-2; D unclear. The CDR3 is 11 residues long. The V end lost 3 bases, the J end lost 4 bases, and 3 bases lay between the germline ends. CDR1 is SGHTA and CDR2 is FQGNSA in the germline V gene. The CDR3 sequence is CASSLSYGYTF. The CDR3 DNA sequence: TGTGCCAGCAGCTTGAGCTATGGCTACACCTTC.

This clone was detected a few times. The V and J genes are TRBV27 and TRBJ1-5; D not certain. V was clipped by 5 bases and J by 3 bases, with 23 bases between them. The V gene's germline CDR1 is MNHEY and CDR2 SMNVEV (reference sequence). The length of the CDR3 is 18 residues. The CDR3 spells CASSPRGRPGMNNQPQHF. The DNA of the CDR3 is TGTGCCAGCAGTCCCCGAGGAAGGCCGGGGATGAACAATCAGCCCCAGCATTTT.

The gene calls are TRBV4-2 and TRBJ1-4; TRBD1 is a possible D gene (5 bases). The CDR3 is 13 residues long. V lost 5 bases to trimming and J lost 4 bases, with 8 bases between them. Germline loops: CDR1 LGHNA, CDR2 YNFKEQ. CDR3 in amino acids: CASSWDGNEKLFF. The DNA for the CDR3 is TGTGCCAGCAGCTGGGACGGTAATGAAAAACTGTTTTTT.

The V and J genes are TRBV5-6 and TRBJ2-5, with 8 nucleotides matching TRBD2. The germline CDR1 and CDR2 sequences are SGHDT and YYEEEE. The CDR3 is 15 amino acids. V was pared by 2 bases and J by 5 bases, with 8 bases of the junction left unmatched. In DNA, the CDR3 is TGTGCCAGCAGCTTTTTACGGGGGGGCCCCGAGACCCAGTACTTC. Protein product: CASSFLRGGPETQYF.

The gene calls are TRBV10-2 and TRBJ2-5; TRBD2 agrees at 8 bases. Germline V lookup: CDR1 WSHSY, CDR2 SAAADI. This CDR3 comprises 13 residues. The ends lost 7 bases at V and 3 bases at J; junction bases unmatched: 4. The CDR3 bases are TGCGCCAGCACTTTCGGGGGGGAAGAGACCCAGTACTTC. It is translated as CASTFGGEETQYF.

The CDR3 DNA follows: TGCGCCAGCAGCCAAGATGTGGCAGGGGGCAGGTCCTACGAGCAGTACGTC. Its protein product is CASSQDVAGGRSYEQYV. This chain uses TRBV4-1 with TRBJ2-7; TRBD1 agrees at 8 bases. This CDR3 contains 17 residues. CDR1 is MGHRA, CDR2 YSYEKL, per germline. With V trimmed by 0 bases and J by 1 base, 8 bases remained unmatched.

This chain links TRBV7-2 with TRBJ1-2, with 10 bases identical to TRBD1. Trimming cost V 1 base and J 8 bases; bases outside gene matches: 10. Germline lookup yields CDR1 SGHTA and CDR2 FQGNSA. The CDR3 loop spans 16 amino acids. CDR3 in amino acids: CASSLETGTGVEGYTF. CDR3 DNA sequence: TGTGCCAGCAGCTTAGAGACCGGGACAGGGGTGGAAGGCTACACCTTC.

The V and J genes are TRBV5-4 and TRBJ2-3; no clear D gene. The germline V and J ends were trimmed by 0 bases and 5 bases, with 13 bases remaining between them. CDR3 length: 15 residues. The germline CDR1 and CDR2 sequences are SGHNT and YYREEE (reference sequence). CDR3 loop: CASSLALSGKDTQYF. The CDR3 coding sequence is TGTGCCAGCAGCTTGGCCTTATCTGGGAAAGATACGCAGTATTTT.

The CDR3 bases are TGTGCCACGGGGGGGGCGATCCACAATGAGCAGTTCTTC. It yields the protein CATGGAIHNEQFF. V is TRBV27 and J is TRBJ2-1, with 8 positions matching TRBD2. J was trimmed by 5 bases and V by 10 bases; bases with no gene match: 7. This CDR3 is 13 amino acids long. CDR1 MNHEY and CDR2 SMNVEV come from the germline V gene (reference sequence).

This clone appeared once. J is TRBJ2-7 and V is TRBV28; 10 bases are a match to TRBD1. This CDR3 is 15 amino acids long. Germline loops: CDR1 MDHEN, CDR2 SYDVKM. Losses at the gene ends were 4 bases for V and 5 bases for J; bases not matched to a gene: 8. CDR3 sequence (DNA): TGTGCCAGCAGTTCTCCCGACAGGGGGCTAAACGAGCAGTACGTC. Translating it yields CASSSPDRGLNEQYV.

The chain links TRBV28 to TRBJ1-2; tentatively, D is TRBD1 (6 bases). V was clipped by 8 bases and J by 6 bases, with 13 bases between them. This CDR3 comprises 12 residues. Germline V gives CDR1 MDHEN, CDR2 SYDVKM. The DNA for the CDR3 is TGTGCCAGCCAGGGGAAACGACATGGCTACACCTTC. It is translated as CASQGKRHGYTF.

The chain links TRBV11-2 to TRBJ2-7; perhaps D is TRBD1 or TRBD2 (5 bases each). The CDR3 spans 16 residues. Trimming stripped 1 base from V and 0 bases from J, with 13 bases between. Germline CDR1 is SGHAT and CDR2 is FQNNGV. CDR3 bases: TGTGCCAGCAGCTTAGGTTCCGGGACGGTCTCCTACGAGCAGTACTTC. Protein sequence: CASSLGSGTVSYEQYF. The full variable domain, rest sourced from reference TRBV11-2 and TRBJ2-7, is EAGVAQSPRYKIIEKRQSVAFWCNPISGHATLYWYQQILGQGPKLLIQFQNNGVVDDSQLPKDRFSAERLKGVDSTLKIQPAKLEDSAVYLCASSLGSGTVSYEQYFGPGTRLTVT.

The chain couples TRBV29-1 to TRBJ2-1, with D hard to call. The CDR3 has 11 amino acids. Germline-derived CDR1 and CDR2 are SQVTM and ANQGSEA. Trimming took off 3 bases at V and 5 bases at J, with 5 bases between the two ends. CDR3 protein: CSVDTNNEQFF. The CDR3 DNA reads TGCAGCGTTGACACGAACAATGAGCAGTTCTTC.